The 19 T cell receptor beta chains listed next were all sequenced from one sample in a study of metastatic and nonmetastatic thyroid tumors. TCRdb re-called the PCR reads via MiXCR. Found here are approximately 30,000 clones, 25% to 35% of them singletons; the top ten hold approximately 30%. No treatment of any kind had been given to any patient before thyroid surgery. Sequencing was done on a sample of blood. These receptors all stem from a female donor with papillary thyroid cancer or a benign thyroid nodule (not recorded which). Some clones in this sample may be carry-over from other donors' samples.

This clone has a count of ten or more. The rearrangement uses TRBV6-2 or TRBV6-3 and TRBJ2-1, with TRBD2 as a possible D gene (6 bases). Germline CDR1 is MNHEY and CDR2 is SVGEGT. With 10 bases removed from V and 8 bases from J, the gap between germline ends came to 21 bases. There are 14 residues in the CDR3. In DNA form, the CDR3 reads TGTGCCACCGTCCCGAGAGTGGGGGGTGATGAGCAGTTCTTC. Its protein is CATVPRVGGDEQFF.

In its sample, this clone was seen a few times. J is TRBJ2-5 and V is TRBV20-1; TRBD1 or TRBD2 may be the D gene (6 bases each). With 5 bases removed from V and 4 bases from J, the gap between germline ends came to 23 bases. Germline loops: CDR1 DFQATT, CDR2 SNEGSKA (reference sequence). The CDR3 runs 16 residues. The CDR3 DNA reads TGCAGTGCTCGGGGAGGATCTGGGGGCGGCGGAGAGACCCAGTACTTC. Its protein product is CSARGGSGGGGETQYF.

DNA of the CDR3: TGTGCCAGCAGTTTATATAGGTTCGGGAATCAGCCCCAGCATTTT. Translation: CASSLYRFGNQPQHF. The chain recombines TRBV28 with TRBJ1-5, with unresolved D. The V gene lost 1 base and the J gene lost 4 bases, with 11 bases spanning the gap. Germline CDR1 MDHEN, CDR2 SYDVKM. This CDR3 contains 15 residues.

The gene calls are TRBV20-1 and TRBJ1-2, with 7 positions matching TRBD1. V lost 6 bases and J lost 6; bases outside the gene matches: 10. Germline lookup yields CDR1 DFQATT and CDR2 SNEGSKA (reference sequence). The CDR3 loop spans 13 amino acids. The CDR3 loop is CSAFKDRVNGYTF. CDR3 nucleotides: TGCAGTGCCTTTAAAGACAGGGTGAATGGCTACACCTTC.

V and J are TRBV6-5 and TRBJ2-7; the D gene is possibly TRBD2 (5 bases). The germline V and J ends were trimmed by 2 bases and 2 bases, with 13 bases remaining between them. The CDR3 is 15 amino acids. Per germline, CDR1 MNHEY and CDR2 SVGAGI. The CDR3 bases are TGTGCCAGCAGTTACACGGCTAGCCAAGCCTACGAGCAGTACTTC. Protein: CASSYTASQAYEQYF.

This clone was seen at least ten times. This may stem from a read error, because a much larger clone lies one nucleotide away. Other DNA variants within this sample encode the same CDR3. This sequence joins TRBV4-2 and TRBJ2-1, with 8 bases fitting TRBD2. The V gene's germline CDR1 is LGHNA and CDR2 YNFKEQ. The CDR3 loop spans 17 amino acids. Unmatched junction bases numbered 8, after V lost 0 bases and J lost 4 bases. CDR3 loop: CASSQDLAGGQYNEQFF. The CDR3, as DNA: TGTGCCAGCAGCCAAGACCTGGCGGGAGGACAATACAATGAGCAGTTCTTC.

This clone was seen a few times. This chain joins TRBV19 and TRBJ2-7, with D possibly matching TRBD1 (6 bases). The CDR3 loop spans 15 amino acids. CDR1 is LNHDA, CDR2 SQIVND, per germline (reference sequence). V was shortened by 6 bases and J by 0 bases, with 15 bases between the two germline ends. The CDR3 DNA reads as TGTGCCAGTAGGAAAGTCGGGGACACCTCCTACGAGCAGTACTTC. Its translation: CASRKVGDTSYEQYF.

The genes are TRBV6-1 and TRBJ1-4; 7 bases match TRBD1. Germline V gene data show CDR1 as MNHNS and CDR2 as SASEGT. V shed 0 bases, J shed 4 bases, and the junction held 8 bases outside the gene matches. This CDR3 contains 17 residues. The CDR3 spells CASSEAHHRGLNEKLFF. DNA for the CDR3: TGTGCCAGCAGTGAAGCCCACCATAGGGGGCTTAATGAAAAACTGTTTTTT.

This clone was counted at least ten times. This chain links TRBV6-1 with TRBJ1-2; D not resolved. The germline V gene has CDR1 MNHNS and CDR2 SASEGT. Trimming took off 7 bases at V and 2 bases at J, with 11 bases between the two ends. The CDR3 is 13 residues long. The CDR3 DNA sequence: TGTGCCAGCACCCACCCCAGAAACTATGGCTACACCTTC. Its protein product is CASTHPRNYGYTF.

This clone has ten or more counts. DNA of the CDR3: TGTGCCAGCAGCCCCCGAGGGGCGGGGGCCCTCGGAGAGACCCAGTACTTC. Its protein is CASSPRGAGALGETQYF. The genes are TRBV7-8 and TRBJ2-5; D may be TRBD2 (7 bases). V was trimmed by 5 bases and J by 4 bases, leaving 23 bases between them. The germline gives CDR1 SGHVS, CDR2 FQNEAQ. The CDR3 sequence is 17 residues long.

This clone has more than one count but fewer than ten. This rearrangement joins TRBV12-3 or TRBV12-4 to TRBJ2-7, with 8 nucleotides matching TRBD2. The CDR3 loop spans 14 amino acids. V shed 3 bases, J shed 1 base, and the junction held 2 bases outside the gene matches. The CDR3 coding sequence is TGTGCCAGCAGTTTGCAGCGGGGGTCCTACGAGCAGTACTTC. It is translated as CASSLQRGSYEQYF.

This chain's CDR3 is CATNGKGNEQFF. CDR3 nucleotide sequence: TGTGCCACCAACGGGAAAGGGAATGAGCAGTTCTTC. The rearrangement joins TRBV24-1 to TRBJ2-1; a weak D match, TRBD2 (5 bases). Trimming pared 8 bases from V and 7 bases from J, leaving 11 bases between. Germline V gene data show CDR1 as KGHDR and CDR2 as SFDVKD. There are 12 residues in the CDR3.

Comment on this clone: Sequence at one end of the junction differs from germline and may be a read error. The chain links TRBV7-3 to TRBJ2-1, with 9 nucleotides matching TRBD2. The CDR3 totals 15 residues. Germline-derived CDR1 and CDR2 are SGHTA and FQGTGA. CDR3: CDSSPRAAGGLGQFF. The CDR3 nucleotides read TGTGACAGCAGCCCCCGGGCAGCGGGAGGTCTCGGGCAGTTCTTC.

This clone was detected many times. V is TRBV29-1 and J is TRBJ2-1; D possibly matches TRBD1 or TRBD2 (6 bases each). This CDR3 has 13 residues. Trimming took 5 bases from V and 6 from J, leaving 14 bases between them. CDR1 is SQVTM, CDR2 ANQGSEA, per germline. This CDR3 is CSVLGKGGNEQFF. In DNA form, the CDR3 reads TGCAGCGTTCTCGGGAAGGGGGGCAATGAGCAGTTCTTC.

The V gene is TRBV20-1, the J gene TRBJ2-7; D gene ambiguous. The CDR3 contains 13 residues. In germline, CDR1 is DFQATT, CDR2 SNEGSKA (reference sequence). V was trimmed by 2 bases and J by 2 bases, leaving 10 bases between them. The CDR3 protein is CSARFRMPYEQYF. CDR3 DNA: TGCAGTGCTAGATTTAGAATGCCCTACGAGCAGTACTTC.

The chain has TRBV6-1 and TRBJ1-3, with D tentatively TRBD1 (6 bases). Trimming took off 2 bases at V and 2 bases at J, with 13 bases between the two ends. Germline CDR1 MNHNS, CDR2 SASEGT. There are 16 residues in the CDR3. This chain's CDR3 is CASSERAAGAGNTIYF. CDR3 in DNA: TGTGCCAGCAGTGAACGGGCAGCAGGGGCTGGAAACACCATATATTTT.

The CDR3 sequence is CSARGGDGNTIYF. In nucleotides, the CDR3 is TGCAGTGCTAGGGGGGGGGATGGAAACACCATATATTTT. The rearrangement links TRBV20-1 to TRBJ1-3, with a tentative D call TRBD1 (5 bases). The CDR3 covers 13 residues. Per germline, CDR1 DFQATT and CDR2 SNEGSKA (reference sequence). V was cut by 3 bases and J by 3 bases, with 9 bases left in between.

This clone was counted ten times or more. The V and J genes are TRBV11-2 and TRBJ2-1; D uncertain. V was pared by 5 bases and J by 4 bases, with 12 bases between. This CDR3 has 14 residues. Germline assignment: CDR1 SGHAT and CDR2 FQNNGV. This CDR3 is CASSPFRLYNEQFF. The CDR3 bases are TGTGCCAGCAGCCCATTCCGGCTGTACAATGAGCAGTTCTTC.

This clone was detected a few times. One junction end disagrees with the germline gene, perhaps due to a read error. The sample has other DNA sequences that encode this CDR3 too. The V and J genes are TRBV3-1 and TRBJ1-2; D is unclear. Germline V CDR1 and CDR2: LGHDT, YNNKEL (reference sequence). The CDR3 loop spans 16 amino acids. CDR3 sequence reads: CASSQRGLERAYGYTF. As DNA, the CDR3 is TGTGCCAGCAGCCAACGCGGCCTTGAACGTGCGTATGGGTACACCTTC.